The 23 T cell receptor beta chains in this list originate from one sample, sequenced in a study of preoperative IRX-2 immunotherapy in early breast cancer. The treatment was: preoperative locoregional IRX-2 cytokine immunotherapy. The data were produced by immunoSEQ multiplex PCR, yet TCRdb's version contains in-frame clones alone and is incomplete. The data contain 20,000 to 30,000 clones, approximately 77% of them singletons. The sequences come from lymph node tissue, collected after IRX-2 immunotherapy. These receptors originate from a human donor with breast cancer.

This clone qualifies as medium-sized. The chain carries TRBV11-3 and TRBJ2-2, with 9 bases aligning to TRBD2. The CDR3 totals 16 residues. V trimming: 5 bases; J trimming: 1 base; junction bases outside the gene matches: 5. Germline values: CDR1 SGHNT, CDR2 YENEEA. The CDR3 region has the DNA TGTGCCAGCAGCCTGACTAGCGGAGGGAACACCGGGGAGCTGTTTTTT. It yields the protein CASSLTSGGNTGELFF.

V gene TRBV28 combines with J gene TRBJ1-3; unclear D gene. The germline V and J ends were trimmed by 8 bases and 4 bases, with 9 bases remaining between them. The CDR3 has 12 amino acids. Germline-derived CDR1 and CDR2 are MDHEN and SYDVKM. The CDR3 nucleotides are TGTGCCAGCGGGGATACCGGAAACACCATATATTTT. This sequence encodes CASGDTGNTIYF.

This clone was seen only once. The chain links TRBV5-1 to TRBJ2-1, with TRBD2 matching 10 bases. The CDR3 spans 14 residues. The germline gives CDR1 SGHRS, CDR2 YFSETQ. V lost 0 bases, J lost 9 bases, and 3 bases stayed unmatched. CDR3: CASSLDLAGVEQFF. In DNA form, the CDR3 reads TGCGCCAGCAGCTTGGATCTAGCGGGAGTTGAGCAGTTCTTC.

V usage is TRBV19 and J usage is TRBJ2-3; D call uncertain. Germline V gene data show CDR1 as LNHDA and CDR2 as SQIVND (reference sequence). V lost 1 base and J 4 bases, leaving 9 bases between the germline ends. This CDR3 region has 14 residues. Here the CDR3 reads CASSIGGSPDTQYF. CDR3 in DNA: TGTGCCAGTAGTATAGGCGGCAGCCCAGATACGCAGTATTTT.

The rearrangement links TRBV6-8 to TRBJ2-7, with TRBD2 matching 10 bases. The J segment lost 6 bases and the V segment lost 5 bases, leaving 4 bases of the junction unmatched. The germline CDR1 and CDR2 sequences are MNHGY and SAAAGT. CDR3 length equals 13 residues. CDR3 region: CASSLAGVIEQYF. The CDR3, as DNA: TGTGCCAGCAGTCTAGCGGGAGTGATCGAGCAGTACTTC.

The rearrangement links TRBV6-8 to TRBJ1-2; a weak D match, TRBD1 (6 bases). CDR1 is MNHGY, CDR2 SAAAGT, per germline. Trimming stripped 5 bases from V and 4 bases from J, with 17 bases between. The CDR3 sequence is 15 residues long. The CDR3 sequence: CASSELQGAGYGYTF. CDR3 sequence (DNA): TGTGCCAGCAGTGAGCTACAGGGTGCCGGCTATGGCTACACCTTC.

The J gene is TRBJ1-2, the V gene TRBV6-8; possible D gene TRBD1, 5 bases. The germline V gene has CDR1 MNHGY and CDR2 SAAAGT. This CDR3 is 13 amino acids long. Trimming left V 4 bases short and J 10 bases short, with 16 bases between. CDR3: CASSSGNPQVYTF. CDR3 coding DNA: TGTGCCAGCAGTTCAGGGAATCCCCAGGTCTACACCTTC.

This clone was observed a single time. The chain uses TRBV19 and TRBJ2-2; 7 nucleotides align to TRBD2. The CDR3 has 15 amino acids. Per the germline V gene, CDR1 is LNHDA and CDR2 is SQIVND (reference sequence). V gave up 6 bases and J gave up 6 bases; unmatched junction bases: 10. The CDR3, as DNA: TGTGCCAGTAGCTGGGGAGGGGCCAACGCCGGGGAGCTGTTTTTT. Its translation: CASSWGGANAGELFF.

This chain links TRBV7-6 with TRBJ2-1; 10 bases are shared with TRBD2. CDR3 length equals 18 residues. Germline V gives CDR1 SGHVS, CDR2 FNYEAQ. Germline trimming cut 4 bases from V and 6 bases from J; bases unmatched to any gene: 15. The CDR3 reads CASSSLRISGRIRNEQFF. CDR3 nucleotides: TGTGCCAGCAGCTCCCTCAGGATTAGCGGGAGGATTCGCAATGAGCAGTTCTTC.

The CDR3 loop is CASSLTSGAYEQYF. The CDR3 DNA sequence: TGCGCCAGCAGCTTAACTAGCGGAGCCTACGAGCAGTACTTC. The genes are TRBV5-1 and TRBJ2-7; 8 bases are shared with TRBD2. The CDR3 is made up of 14 amino acids. The junction had 3 bases not matched to a gene; V was cut back by 2 bases and J by 2 bases. CDR1 and CDR2 from the germline V gene are SGHRS and YFSETQ.

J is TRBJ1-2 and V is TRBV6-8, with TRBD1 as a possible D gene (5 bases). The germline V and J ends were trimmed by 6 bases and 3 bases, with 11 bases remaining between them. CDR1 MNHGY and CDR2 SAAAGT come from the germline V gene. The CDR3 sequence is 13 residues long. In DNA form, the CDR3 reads TGTGCCAGCAGCAGGGACGGACACTATGGCTACACCTTC. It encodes CASSRDGHYGYTF.

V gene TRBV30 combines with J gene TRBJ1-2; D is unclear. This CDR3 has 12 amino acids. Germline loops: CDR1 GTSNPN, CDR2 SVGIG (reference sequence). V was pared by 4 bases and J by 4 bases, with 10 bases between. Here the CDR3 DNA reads TGTGCCTGGACCGAGGGATTCTATGGCTACACCTTC. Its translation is CAWTEGFYGYTF.

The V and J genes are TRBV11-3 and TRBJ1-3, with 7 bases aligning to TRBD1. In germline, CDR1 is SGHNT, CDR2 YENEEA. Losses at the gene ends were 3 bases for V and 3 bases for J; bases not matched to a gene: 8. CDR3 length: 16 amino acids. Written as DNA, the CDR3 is TGTGCCAGCAGCTTGGCCGACAGGGTGGGTGGAAACACCATATATTTT. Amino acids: CASSLADRVGGNTIYF.

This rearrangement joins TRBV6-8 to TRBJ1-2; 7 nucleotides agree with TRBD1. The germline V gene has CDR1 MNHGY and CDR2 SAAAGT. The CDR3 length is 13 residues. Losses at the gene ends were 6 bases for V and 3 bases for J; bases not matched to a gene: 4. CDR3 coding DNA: TGTGCCAGCAGGAAGGGGACAGACTATGGCTACACCTTC. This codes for CASRKGTDYGYTF.

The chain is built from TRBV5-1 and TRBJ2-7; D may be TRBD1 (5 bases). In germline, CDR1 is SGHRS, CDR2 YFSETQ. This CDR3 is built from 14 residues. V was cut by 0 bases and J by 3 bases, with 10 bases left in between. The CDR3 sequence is CASSLGQKDYEQYF. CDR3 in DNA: TGCGCCAGCAGCTTGGGACAGAAAGACTACGAGCAGTACTTC. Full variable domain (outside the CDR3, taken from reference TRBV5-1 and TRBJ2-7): KAGVTQTPRYLIKTRGQQVTLSCSPISGHRSVSWYQQTPGQGLQFLFEYFSETQRNKGNFPGRFSGRQFSNSRSEMNVSTLELGDSALYLCASSLGQKDYEQYFGPGTRLTVT.

The CDR3 DNA follows: TGTGCCAGTAGTATGCTCTCTCGGACTAGAACCTACAATGAGCAGTTCTTC. This gives the protein CASSMLSRTRTYNEQFF. J is TRBJ2-1 and V is TRBV19; 7 bases match TRBD2. This CDR3 contains 17 residues. Per the germline V gene, CDR1 is LNHDA and CDR2 is SQIVND (reference sequence). V shed 3 bases and J 2 bases; nucleotides not matched to a gene: 10.

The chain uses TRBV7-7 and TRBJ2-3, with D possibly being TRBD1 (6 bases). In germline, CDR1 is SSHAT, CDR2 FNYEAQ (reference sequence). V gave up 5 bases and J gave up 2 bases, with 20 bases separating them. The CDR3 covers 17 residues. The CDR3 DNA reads TGTGCCAGCAGCCCCTACAGGGACACAAAACCCACAGATACGCAGTATTTT. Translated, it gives CASSPYRDTKPTDTQYF.

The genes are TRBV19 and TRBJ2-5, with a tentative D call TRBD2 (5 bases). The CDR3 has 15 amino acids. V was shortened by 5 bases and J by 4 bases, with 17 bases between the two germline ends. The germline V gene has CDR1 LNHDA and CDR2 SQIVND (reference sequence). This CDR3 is CASSGGLGAVETQYF. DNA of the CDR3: TGTGCCAGTAGTGGCGGGCTAGGAGCGGTAGAGACCCAGTACTTC.

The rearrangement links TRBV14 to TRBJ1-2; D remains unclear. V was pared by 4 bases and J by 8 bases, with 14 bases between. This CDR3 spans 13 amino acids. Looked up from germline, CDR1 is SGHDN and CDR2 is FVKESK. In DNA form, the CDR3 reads TGTGCCAGCAGCCCGGCCATCCAGCGGGGCTACACCTTC. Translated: CASSPAIQRGYTF.

The CDR3 region has the DNA TGCGCCAGCAGCTTGAGGGAATCTAGCGGATCTTTTAGCACAGATACGCAGTATTTT. Protein: CASSLRESSGSFSTDTQYF. V gene TRBV5-1 combines with J gene TRBJ2-3; 7 bases line up with TRBD2. The germline V gene has CDR1 SGHRS and CDR2 YFSETQ. The V gene end was trimmed by 1 base and the J gene end by 0 bases; junction bases not matched to a gene: 14. The CDR3 totals 19 residues. The entire variable domain, with the rest obtained from reference TRBV5-1 and TRBJ2-3, is as follows: KAGVTQTPRYLIKTRGQQVTLSCSPISGHRSVSWYQQTPGQGLQFLFEYFSETQRNKGNFPGRFSGRQFSNSRSEMNVSTLELGDSALYLCASSLRESSGSFSTDTQYFGPGTRLTVL.

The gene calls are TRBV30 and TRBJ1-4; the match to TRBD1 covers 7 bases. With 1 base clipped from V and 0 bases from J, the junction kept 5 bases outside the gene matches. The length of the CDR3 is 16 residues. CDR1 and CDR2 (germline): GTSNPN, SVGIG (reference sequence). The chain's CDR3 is CAWSGNTGATNEKLFF. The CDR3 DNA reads TGTGCCTGGAGTGGGAACACAGGGGCAACTAATGAAAAACTGTTTTTT.

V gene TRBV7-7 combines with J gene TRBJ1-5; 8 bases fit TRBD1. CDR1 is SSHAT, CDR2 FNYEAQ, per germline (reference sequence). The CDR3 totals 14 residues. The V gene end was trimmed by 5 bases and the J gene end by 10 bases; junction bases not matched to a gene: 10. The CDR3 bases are TGTGCCAGCAGCATCGACAGGGGCGGGGGTCCCCAGCATTTT. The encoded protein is CASSIDRGGGPQHF. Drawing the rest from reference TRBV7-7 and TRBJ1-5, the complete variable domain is GAGVSQSPRYKVTKRGQDVTLRCDPISSHATLYWYQQALGQGPEFLTYFNYEAQPDKSGLPSDRFSAERPEGSISTLTIQRTEQRDSAMYRCASSIDRGGGPQHFGDGTRLSIL.

CDR3 residues: CASSLEGLAGGPQETQYF. The CDR3 bases are TGCGCCAGCAGCTTGGAGGGACTAGCGGGAGGCCCTCAAGAGACCCAGTACTTC. This chain connects TRBV5-1 to TRBJ2-5; 15 nucleotides line up with TRBD2. Germline loops: CDR1 SGHRS, CDR2 YFSETQ. The CDR3 has 18 residues. Trimming took 0 bases from V and 2 from J; bases not matched to a gene: 5.